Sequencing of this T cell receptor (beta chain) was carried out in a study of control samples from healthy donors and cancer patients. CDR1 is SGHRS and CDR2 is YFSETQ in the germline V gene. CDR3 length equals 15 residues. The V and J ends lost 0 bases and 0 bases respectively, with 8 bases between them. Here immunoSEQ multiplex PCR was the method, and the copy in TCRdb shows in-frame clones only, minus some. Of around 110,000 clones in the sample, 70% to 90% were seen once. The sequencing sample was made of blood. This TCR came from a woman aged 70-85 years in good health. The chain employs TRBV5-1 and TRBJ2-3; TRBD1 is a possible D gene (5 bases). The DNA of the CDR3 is TGCGCCAGCAGCTTGGCGGCAGGGAGCACAGATACGCAGTATTTT. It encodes CASSLAAGSTDTQYF.